The 3 T cell receptor beta chains below were found in one sample sequenced in a study of blood T cell repertoires in COVID-19. TCRdb's copy holds only in-frame clones and misses some; the assay was immunoSEQ multiplex PCR. The sample lists approximately 79,000 clones, approximately 90% occurring once. Material: peripheral blood. Source of these receptors: a man aged 55 to 70 with acute or convalescent COVID-19.

The V call is TRBV5-1, the J call TRBJ2-7; tentatively, D is TRBD2 (5 bases). CDR3 size: 15 residues. Germline V CDR1 and CDR2: SGHRS, YFSETQ. V was pared by 0 bases and J by 2 bases, with 12 bases between. Here the CDR3 reads CASSLGPGFAYEQYF. For the CDR3, the DNA is TGCGCCAGCAGCTTGGGCCCGGGATTCGCCTACGAGCAGTACTTC.

This clone was seen once. The V call is TRBV29-1, the J call TRBJ2-4; 9 nucleotides agree with TRBD2. CDR3 length: 14 amino acids. With V trimmed by 1 base and J by 9 bases, 7 bases remained unmatched. The V gene's germline CDR1 is SQVTM and CDR2 ANQGSEA. CDR3 in amino acids: CSVEGGGGATIQYF. As DNA, the CDR3 is TGCAGCGTTGAAGGTGGCGGGGGGGCTACCATTCAGTACTTC.

This rearrangement joins TRBV30 to TRBJ1-2, with D hard to call. V lost 2 bases to trimming and J lost 6 bases, with 10 bases between them. The CDR3 is 12 amino acids. Germline V lookup: CDR1 GTSNPN, CDR2 SVGIG (reference sequence). CDR3 loop: CAWSRVENGYTF. CDR3 nucleotide sequence: TGTGCCTGGAGTAGAGTGGAGAATGGCTACACCTTC.